The entry below gives a single T cell receptor beta chain sequence along with its context. The sample is drawn from a study of OX40 agonist ivuxolimab in advanced cancers. The CDR3 length is 16 residues. Germline-derived CDR1 and CDR2 are LNHDA and SQIVND (reference sequence). V was cut by 5 bases and J by 3 bases, with 17 bases left in between. Data came from immunoSEQ multiplex PCR; TCRdb stores just in-frame clones and leaves some out. Here the sample spans roughly 120,000 clones, less than 95% being singletons. The sample consisted of CD4+ or CD8+ T cells sorted from blood, taken in a trial of the OX40 agonist ivuxolimab. The chain is built from TRBV19 and TRBJ1-5, with D hard to call. The receptor was isolated from an adult with an advanced solid tumor such as melanoma, head and neck, liver or kidney cancer. CDR3 sequence: CASSALTGPTNQPQHF. CDR3 in DNA: TGTGCCAGTAGTGCGCTTACCGGACCTACCAATCAGCCCCAGCATTTT. The full variable domain, completed using reference TRBV19 and TRBJ1-5, is DGGITQSPKYLFRKEGQNVTLSCEQNLNHDAMYWYRQDPGQGLRLIYYSQIVNDFQKGDIAEGYSVSREKKESFPLTVTSAQKNPTAFYLCASSALTGPTNQPQHFGDGTRLSIL.